This T cell receptor (beta chain) was sequenced in a study of shared clonotypes between healthy human individuals (dated by TCRdb to the early 2020s). For context, the study as a whole: A few men and two women, aged 18 to 49 years, made up the cohort. For each donor, three plates each were used for CD4 naive and CD4 memory, two plates were used for CD8 naive, and one plate was used for CD8 memory. To estimate repertoire size and how much clonotype sharing occurs between individuals, the study deeply sequenced the blood TCR repertoires of 5 or 6 healthy adults. Each donor's leukapheresis produced roughly between roughly 0.85 and 9.5 billion PBMCs. Libraries were prepared and TCR repertoires were sequenced by different laboratories using diverse techniques, in order to increase sequencing depth and limit assay-specific biases.

The CDR3 spans 18 residues, from the cysteine through the phenylalanine. CDR3 DNA only is kept here, 54 bases in frame from base 1. CDR1 and CDR2, per the germline V gene (reference sequence), are LNHNV and YYDKDF. V is trimmed back by 5 bases and J by 7 bases, and the junction contains 15 bases that no gene match accounts for. CD8 naive samples were CD45RO-negative cells positively selected for CCR7, giving a CD45RA+CCR7+ population that excluded TemRA cells. The donors were healthy, HIV-negative adults with no recently reported acute infections or vaccinations. Every donor was a Caucasian adult residing in Nashville, Tennessee, USA. After blood collection by leukapheresis, PBMCs were isolated using Ficoll-Histopaque density gradient centrifugation and then cryopreserved in the vapor phase of liquid nitrogen. Analytical flow cytometry was used to check the purity and quantity of every magnetically sorted T cell population. Genomic DNA was isolated from each sorted fraction and quantified by UV absorbance on a Nanodrop 2000c.

The investigation overall reported the following: Even with the large sequencing depth, rarefaction of the sorted-subset datasets indicated that sequencing was incomplete. Because the study included a small number of donors, the genetic and exposure-history diversity represented was limited. Sampling was restricted to blood, and TCR repertoires in tissues likely differ from the TCR repertoires found in blood. Clonotypes shared by all four sorted-subset donors showed higher generation probabilities than non-shared clonotypes. Pairwise subsampling led to the expectation that sequencing depth would affect the degree of clonotype sharing among donors. When a handful of donors were compared, the shared fraction of clonotypes was 5% to 6.5% for naive CD4, around 3.5% for naive CD8, more than 2% for memory CD4, and 0.35% to 0.4% for memory CD8. Naive subsets generally had larger estimated clonotype richness than memory subsets.

Using the deep immunoSEQ assay, TCR CDR3 regions were amplified from genomic DNA by multiplex PCR. Extracted genomic DNA from each cell subset was distributed evenly across all wells of several immunoSEQ 96-well plates, and each plate was treated as a replicate. For sorted subsets, approximately 210 ng genomic DNA, equal to about 30,000 T cell genomes, was loaded into each replicate PCR. Purified libraries were measured with a Qubit 3.0 fluorometer, size-checked on a Bioanalyzer 2100, and measured again with the KAPA Library Quantification kit. Every immunoSEQ 96-well plate was sequenced on a separate single-read 150-cycle Illumina NextSeq 550 flow cell. The paper's processing steps were these. Because the immunoSEQ output included only junctional sequences and no quality scores, the filtering could not be the same as the filtering used for full-length reads. To assign V/J genes and CDR3, sequences were annotated against IMGT germline references using PyIR, a Python wrapper for IgBLAST v1.9. Reads were removed for weak V/J assignments (E-value above 1e-6), missing CDR3, stop codons, out-of-frame junctions, or ambiguous translated residues. V3J clonotypes were defined as sequences sharing an identical inferred V gene, J gene, and CDR3 amino acid sequence. Percentage overlap between repertoires was calculated by dividing the number of shared unique clonotypes by the size of the smaller repertoire. Repertoire richness was assessed with RTK rarefaction, the Chao1 estimator, and Recon v2.1 estimates of unobserved clonotypes. Generation probabilities for all TCRbeta clonotypes obtained by the gDNA method from a handful of donors were computed using OLGA. TCRdb re-hosts the immuneACCESS table, in-frame sequences only. Its copies lack some clones; in the studies checked, an unresolved V gene accounts for under half of them, and the cause for the rest is not known. The DNA gave D and trimming, while V, J and clone size come from that table. The sample has roughly 650,000 clones on record, roughly 96% of them singletons. About 0.12% of the sample comes from the top ten.

On this clone itself: Its antigen is unknown. Base qualities are missing; no much larger clone stands one base away.

The TCR was taken from a woman aged 25-40 years in good health. The chain employs TRBV15 and TRBJ2-1; TRBD2 agrees with 12 junctional bases. What was sequenced was naive CD8+ T cells sorted from blood. The intended sense of this specimen's cell subset or site label: CD45RA+CCR7+. The CDR3 protein sequence reads: CATSGMLTTSGSLNEQFF. The nucleotide sequence reads TGTGCCACCAGCGGCATGCTGACGACTAGCGGGAGTCTAAATGAGCAGTTCTTC.